What follows describes a single T cell receptor beta chain. There are 14 residues in the CDR3. The germline gives CDR1 SGHNT, CDR2 YENEEA. Trimming pared 2 bases from V and 6 bases from J, leaving 13 bases between. The data are from a study of blood T cell repertoires in COVID-19. Ages ranged from about 18 to 89 years, with residence in more than 20 US areas. Participants had their cohort set by participant-reported clinical history. The study recruited exposed participants who had met a COVID-19 case within 2 weeks before entry. Authors' methods: The assay estimated nucleated cells by amplifying reference gene primers. Sequencing was performed with immunoSEQ multiplex PCR; in TCRdb, only in-frame clones are kept and a portion is missing. The V and J calls and clone size come from that table; D and trimming were worked out from the DNA. The data contain 200,000 to 250,000 clones, nearly 90% of them singletons.

Sequences were obtained from PBMCs or T cells enriched from blood (not recorded which). This receptor was identified in a man aged 25-45 years who had been exposed to COVID-19. This chain connects TRBV11-3 to TRBJ1-1; D is possibly TRBD1 (5 bases). The chain's CDR3 is CASSLSGADPEAFF. CDR3 sequence (DNA): TGTGCCAGCAGCTTAAGTGGGGCTGACCCTGAAGCTTTCTTT. The complete variable domain, with remaining parts taken from reference TRBV11-3 and TRBJ1-1, reads EAGVVQSPRYKIIEKKQPVAFWCNPISGHNTLYWYLQNLGQGPELLIRYENEEAVDDSQLPKDRFSAERLKGVDSTLKIQPAELGDSAVYLCASSLSGADPEAFFGQGTRLTVV.